This record looks at one T cell receptor beta chain sequence and its context. Here immunoSEQ multiplex PCR was the method, and the copy in TCRdb shows in-frame clones only, minus some. The repertoire holds 100,000 or so clones, with under 90% as singletons. These data are taken from a study of OX40 agonist ivuxolimab in advanced cancers. Germline CDR1 KGHSH, CDR2 LQKENI. Trimming took off 8 bases at V and 5 bases at J, with 15 bases between the two ends. The CDR3 extends over 13 amino acids. This sequence originates from an adult with an advanced solid tumor such as melanoma, head and neck, liver or kidney cancer. This chain links TRBV18 with TRBJ2-5; possibly TRBD1 for D (5 bases). Source: CD4+ or CD8+ T cells sorted from blood, taken in a trial of the OX40 agonist ivuxolimab. CDR3 in DNA: TGTGCCAGCGCTCAGGGATTTACGGAGACCCAGTACTTC. Protein product: CASAQGFTETQYF.